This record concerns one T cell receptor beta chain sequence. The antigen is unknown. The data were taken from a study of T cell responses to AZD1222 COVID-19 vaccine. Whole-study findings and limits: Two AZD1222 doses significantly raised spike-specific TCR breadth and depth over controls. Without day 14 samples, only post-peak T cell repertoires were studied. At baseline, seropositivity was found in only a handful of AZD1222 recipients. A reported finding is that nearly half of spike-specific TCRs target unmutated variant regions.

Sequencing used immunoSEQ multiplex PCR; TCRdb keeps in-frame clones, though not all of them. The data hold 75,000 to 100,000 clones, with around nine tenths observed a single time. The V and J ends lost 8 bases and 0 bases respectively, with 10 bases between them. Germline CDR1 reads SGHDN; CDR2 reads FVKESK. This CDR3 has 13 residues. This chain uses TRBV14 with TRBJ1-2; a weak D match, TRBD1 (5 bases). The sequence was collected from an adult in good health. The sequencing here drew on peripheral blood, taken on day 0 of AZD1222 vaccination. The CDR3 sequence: CASSQGANYGYTF. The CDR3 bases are TGTGCCAGCTCTCAGGGAGCTAACTATGGCTACACCTTC.